This T cell receptor (beta chain) was retrieved from a study of cytotoxic CD8 clonotypes in ibrutinib-treated CLL. Study-wide background: With a range of 6 to 36, the median treatment time before response samples were taken was over 9 months.

Measured with immunoSEQ multiplex PCR; TCRdb has only the in-frame clones, and not every one. The data show approximately 190,000 clones, approximately 70% seen once. The CDR3 spans 13 residues. The V end was cut by 2 bases, the J end by 6 bases, with 10 bases between. Per the germline V gene, CDR1 is MNHEY and CDR2 is SVGAGI. Sequencing used PBMCs, obtained after 12 months of ibrutinib treatment. This receptor was obtained from a human donor with chronic lymphocytic leukemia. The J gene is TRBJ1-2, the V gene TRBV6-5; D is undetermined. The CDR3 reads CASSYGEGHGYTF. The CDR3 nucleotides read TGTGCCAGCAGTTACGGGGAGGGTCATGGCTACACCTTC.